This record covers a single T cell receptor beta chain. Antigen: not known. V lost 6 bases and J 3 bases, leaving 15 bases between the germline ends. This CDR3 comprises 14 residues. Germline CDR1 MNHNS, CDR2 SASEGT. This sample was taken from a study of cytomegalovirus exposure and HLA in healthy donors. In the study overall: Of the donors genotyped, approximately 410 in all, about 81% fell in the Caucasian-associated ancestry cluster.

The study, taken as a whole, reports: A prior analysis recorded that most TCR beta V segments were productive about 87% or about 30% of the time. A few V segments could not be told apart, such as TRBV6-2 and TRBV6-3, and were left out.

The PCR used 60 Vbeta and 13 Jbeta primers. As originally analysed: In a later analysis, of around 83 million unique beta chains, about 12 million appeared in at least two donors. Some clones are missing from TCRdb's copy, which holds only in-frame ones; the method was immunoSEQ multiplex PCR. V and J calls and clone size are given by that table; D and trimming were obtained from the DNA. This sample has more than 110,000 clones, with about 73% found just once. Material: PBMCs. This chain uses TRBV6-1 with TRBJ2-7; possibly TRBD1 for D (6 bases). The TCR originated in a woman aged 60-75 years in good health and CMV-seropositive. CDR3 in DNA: TGTGCCAGCAGCCCCGGTGGGGGCGGCTACGAGCAGTACTTC. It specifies CASSPGGGGYEQYF.